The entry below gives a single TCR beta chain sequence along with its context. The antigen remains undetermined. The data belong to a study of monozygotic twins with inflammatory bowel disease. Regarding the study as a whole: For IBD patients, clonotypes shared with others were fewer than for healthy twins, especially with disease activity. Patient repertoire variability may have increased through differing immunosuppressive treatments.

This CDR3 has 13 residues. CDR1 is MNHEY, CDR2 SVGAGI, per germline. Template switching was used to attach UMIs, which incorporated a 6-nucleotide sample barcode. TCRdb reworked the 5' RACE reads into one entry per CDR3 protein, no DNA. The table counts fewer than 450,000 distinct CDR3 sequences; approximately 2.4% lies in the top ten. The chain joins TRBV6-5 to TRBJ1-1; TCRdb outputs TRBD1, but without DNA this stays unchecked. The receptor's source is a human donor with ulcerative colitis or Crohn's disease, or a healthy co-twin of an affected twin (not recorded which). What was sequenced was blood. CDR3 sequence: CASRLQGSTEAFF.